This T cell receptor beta chain derives from a study of beta chain features in type 1 diabetes. Study summary: Across the samples, 107,917,701 sorted cells were examined in total.

Study results and limitations: Shortening that was moderate but significant affected the TCRB CDR3s of Type 1 diabetes patients in all four CD4+ subsets. Patients showed naive, central memory and Treg TCRB repertoires that appeared more similar than those of healthy donors.

Germline CDR1 is SGDLS and CDR2 is YYNGEE. V dropped 1 base and J dropped 2; count of bases not matched to a gene: 7. There are 17 residues in the CDR3. In this sample, this clone turned up a few times. The antigen is unknown. The study reverse transcribed the entire isolated RNA, so it sequenced expressed TCRB transcripts. Libraries were prepared by immunoSEQ multiplex PCR; TCRdb keeps only in-frame clonotypes and omits some of them. The sample holds a few hundred thousand clones, approximately 10% seen once. The J gene is TRBJ2-3, the V gene TRBV9, with TRBD2 identical over 10 bases. The TCR originated in a man younger than 35 in good health. Source material: central memory CD4+ T cells from blood. The CDR3 region has the DNA TGTGCCAGCAGCGTACAAGCGGGAGGGTCGTTCACAGATACGCAGTATTTT. It specifies CASSVQAGGSFTDTQYF. Based on the CDR3 plus reference TRBV9 and TRBJ2-3, the full variable domain is DSGVTQTPKHLITATGQRVTLRCSPRSGDLSVYWYQQSLDQGLQFLIQYYNGEERAKGNILERFSAQQFPDLHSELNLSSLELGDSALYFCASSVQAGGSFTDTQYFGPGTRLTVL.